This T cell receptor (beta chain) was captured in a study of response to subunit inactivated influenza vaccine. Study results and caveats: Authors suggested seasonal influenza vaccinations each recruit few new T cells.

The trim removed 5 bases at V and 0 bases at J, leaving 6 bases unmatched. The CDR3 totals 15 residues. Germline CDR1 is MNHEY and CDR2 is SVGEGT. This clonotype has just one count. What it binds is unknown. From the RT-PCR reads, TCRdb called clonotypes with MiXCR, one entry per CDR3 protein. The sample yields under 850,000 distinct CDR3 sequences, about 18% seen once. This sequence originates from a man aged 45-65 years who received an inactivated influenza vaccine. The material was PBMCs from blood, obtained 4 to 6 days after vaccination. The chain links TRBV6-2 or TRBV6-3 to TRBJ2-5, with 7 bases that match TRBD1. CDR3 residues: CASSIHRGNQETQYF. For the CDR3, the DNA is TGTGCCAGCAGTATTCACAGGGGAAACCAAGAGACCCAGTACTTC.